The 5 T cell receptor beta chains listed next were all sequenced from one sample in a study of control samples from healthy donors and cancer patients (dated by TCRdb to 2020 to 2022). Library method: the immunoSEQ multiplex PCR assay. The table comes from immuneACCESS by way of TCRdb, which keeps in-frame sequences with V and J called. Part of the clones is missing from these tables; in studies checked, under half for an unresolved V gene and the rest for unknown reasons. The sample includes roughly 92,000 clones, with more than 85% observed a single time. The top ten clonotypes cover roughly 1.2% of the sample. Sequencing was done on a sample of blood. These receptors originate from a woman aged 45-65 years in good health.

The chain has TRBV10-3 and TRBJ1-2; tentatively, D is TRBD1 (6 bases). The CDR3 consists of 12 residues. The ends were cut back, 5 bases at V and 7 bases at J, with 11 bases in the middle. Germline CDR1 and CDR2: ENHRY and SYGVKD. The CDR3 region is CAISTGRGGYTF. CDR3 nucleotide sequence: TGTGCCATCAGTACAGGGCGTGGTGGCTACACCTTC.

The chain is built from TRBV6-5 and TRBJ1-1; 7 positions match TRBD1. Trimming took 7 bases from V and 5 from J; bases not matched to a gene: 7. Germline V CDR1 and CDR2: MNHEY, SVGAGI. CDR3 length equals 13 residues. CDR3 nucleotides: TGTGCCAGCATCCAGACAGGGAGGACTGAAGCTTTCTTT. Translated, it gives CASIQTGRTEAFF.

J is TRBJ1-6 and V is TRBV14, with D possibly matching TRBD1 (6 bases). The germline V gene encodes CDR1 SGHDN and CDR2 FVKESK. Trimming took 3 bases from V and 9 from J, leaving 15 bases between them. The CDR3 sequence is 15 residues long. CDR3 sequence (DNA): TGTGCCAGCAGCCACCGACAGGAGGGGAGTTCACCCCTCCACTTT. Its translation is CASSHRQEGSSPLHF. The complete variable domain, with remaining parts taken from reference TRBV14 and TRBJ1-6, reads EAGVTQFPSHSVIEKGQTVTLRCDPISGHDNLYWYRRVMGKEIKFLLHFVKESKQDESGMPNNRFLAERTGGTYSTLKVQPAELEDSGVYFCASSHRQEGSSPLHFGNGTRLTVT.

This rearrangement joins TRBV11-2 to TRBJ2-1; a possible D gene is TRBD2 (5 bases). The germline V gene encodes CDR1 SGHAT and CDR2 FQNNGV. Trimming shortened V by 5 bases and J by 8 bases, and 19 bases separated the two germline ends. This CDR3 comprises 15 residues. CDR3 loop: CASSLGLLNGDEQFF. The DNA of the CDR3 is TGTGCCAGCAGCCTCGGACTCCTCAACGGCGATGAGCAGTTCTTC.

The CDR3 nucleotides read TGTGCCAGCAGCTCGGGACAGGGCCCCTATAGCAATCAGCCCCAGCATTTT. Encoded protein: CASSSGQGPYSNQPQHF. The chain employs TRBV7-2 and TRBJ1-5; 9 nucleotides agree with TRBD1. CDR1 is SGHTA, CDR2 FQGNSA, per germline. CDR3 size: 17 residues. V lost 4 bases to trimming and J lost 0 bases; unmatched junction nucleotides: 7.